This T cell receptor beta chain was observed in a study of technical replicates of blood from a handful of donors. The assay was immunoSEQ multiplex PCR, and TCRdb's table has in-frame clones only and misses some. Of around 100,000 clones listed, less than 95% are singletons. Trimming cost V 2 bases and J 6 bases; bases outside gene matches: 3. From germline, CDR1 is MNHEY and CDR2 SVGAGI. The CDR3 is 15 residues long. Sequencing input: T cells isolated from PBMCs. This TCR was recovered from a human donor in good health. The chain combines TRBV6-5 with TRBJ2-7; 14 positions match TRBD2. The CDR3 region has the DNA TGTGCCAGCAGTTACCGACTAGCGGGAGGGCCCGAGCAGTACTTC. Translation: CASSYRLAGGPEQYF.